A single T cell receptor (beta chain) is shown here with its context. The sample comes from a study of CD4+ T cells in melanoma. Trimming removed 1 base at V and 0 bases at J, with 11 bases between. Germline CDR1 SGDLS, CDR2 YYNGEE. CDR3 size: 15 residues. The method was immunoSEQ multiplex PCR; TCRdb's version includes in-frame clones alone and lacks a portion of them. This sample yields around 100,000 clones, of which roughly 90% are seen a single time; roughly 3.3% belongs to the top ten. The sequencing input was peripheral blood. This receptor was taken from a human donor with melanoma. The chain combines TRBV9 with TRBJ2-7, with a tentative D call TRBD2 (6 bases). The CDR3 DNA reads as TGTGCCAGCAGCGTATCCTGGGACTCCTCCTACGAGCAGTACTTC. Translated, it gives CASSVSWDSSYEQYF.